This T cell receptor beta chain was identified in a study of low-dose radiotherapy and immunotherapy resistance in tumors (dated by TCRdb to 2022 to 2024). The study in broad terms: In Cohort 1, 0.5 Gy per fraction was delivered every 2 weeks, and a total PTV dose of 6.5 Gy was prescribed. For Cohort 2, the dose was 1 Gy per fraction given every two weeks, adding up to 13 Gy in total across 26 weeks. Patients were given nivolumab as a 240 mg flat dose every two weeks and ipilimumab at 1 mg/kg every six weeks, with both drugs delivered intravenously. Intravenous cyclophosphamide at 200 mg/m2 was administered every two weeks, one day ahead of each radiation and immunotherapy administration. Starting on cycle 1 day 1, patients took 300 mg of aspirin by mouth once a day for four cycles. No randomization into treatment groups was done for the people taking part in the trial. Eight patients were included in the translational analysis: three from the first dose cohort and the first five from the second dose cohort.

Instrument used: Illumina HiSeq 2500. To make first-strand cDNA, Superscript III was used along with a set of TRAV- and TRBV-specific primers so that both the TCRalpha and TCRbeta chains were covered. TCRs were amplified for 20 PCR cycles with Phusion, using a constant-region primer paired with the adapter attached to the V primers. Amplification of the isolated mRNA was done with the MessageAmp II aRNA Amplification Kit, which involved a 16-hour in vitro transcription at 37 degrees C. The Dynabeads mRNA DIRECT Purification Kit was used to isolate mRNA for TCR sequencing. Indexed Illumina adapters were added in a second Phusion PCR of around 23 cycles, and the PCR products were purified with AMPure XP beads. The authors' pipeline ran thus. Custom Perl scripts were used to pool TCR sequences that encoded the same protein, to remove out-of-frame sequences, and to calculate the abundance of each clonotype. Any TCR sequence supported by only a single read was excluded from analysis. Repertoire metrics included Shannon entropy, Gini index, clonality, richness, and frequency of TCRs shared between repertoires. TCRdb trimmed public reads at Q25 via fastp, called clones via MiXCR and kept in-frame beta chains. Merged by CDR3 protein, the rows form single entries marked with the most common genes and DNA. It is TCRdb's table, rather than the study itself, that gives the V and J calls and clone size. This sample comprises under 75,000 distinct CDR3 sequences, 20% to 25% of them detected only once. The ten largest account for around 6.5% of the sample.

The CDR3 runs 16 amino acids, cysteine and phenylalanine included. Only CDR3 DNA is held: 48 bases, read in frame from base 1. The germline V gene supplies CDR1 SQVTM and CDR2 ANQGSEA. Trimming at the junction amounts to 6 bases on V and 3 bases on J, and the germline ends lie 23 bases apart. Ten or more counts support this clonotype. This receptor's antigen is unknown. No per-base quality is available; no much larger clone lies one base away. Explained via the paper, the time point label denotes: after trial treatment. Per the publication, the treatment or condition label means: LDRT plus nivolumab, ipilimumab, low-dose cyclophosphamide and aspirin (RACIN trial). Donors were enrolled in RACIN, a single-arm phase I dose-escalation trial in which nivolumab, ipilimumab, aspirin, low-dose cyclophosphamide and low-dose radiotherapy were combined. To be eligible, a patient needed to have an advanced solid tumor that was TIL-negative.

The source was PBMCs, collected after low-dose radiotherapy plus immunotherapy. This receptor chain uses TRBV29-1 and TRBJ1-2; the D gene lacks a confident call. The source of this sequence is a male donor with prostate cancer. The CDR3 sequence is CSVCRFGFVLDYGYTF. The bases are TGCAGCGTCTGTCGGTTCGGATTCGTATTGGACTATGGCTACACCTTC.